Listed here is a single T cell receptor (beta chain). The CDR3 has 15 amino acids. Germline CDR1 is SEHNR and CDR2 is FQNEAQ (reference sequence). The V end lost 5 bases, the J end lost 5 bases, and 16 bases lay between the germline ends. It was with random hexamers that 0.5 to 1 ug RNA was reverse transcribed. In TCRdb, the immunoSEQ multiplex PCR reads were re-called with MiXCR into one record per CDR3 protein. Of about 110,000 distinct CDR3 sequences in the sample, roughly 94% are singletons; the top ten hold 0.41%. This specimen comes from a study of CD8 T cells in Susac syndrome. The chain joins TRBV7-9 to TRBJ2-1; no reliable D call. The sequenced material came from CD8+ T cells from PBMCs. The sequence was obtained from a human donor with Susac syndrome. The DNA for the CDR3 is TGTGCCAGCAGCCCAGTGGGTATTAGGGACAATGAGCAGTTCTTC. Amino acid sequence: CASSPVGIRDNEQFF.